This TCR beta chain appears in the sequencing data of a study of T cells in localized non-small cell lung cancer. This clone was detected only once. What it binds is not known. Study results and limitations: The tumor had only one region sequenced, so heterogeneity remains possible.

This table comes from immunoSEQ multiplex PCR, and its TCRdb copy is limited to in-frame clones, with some not included. The repertoire holds 31,000 or so clones, with around 77% as singletons. With 3 bases removed from V and 1 base from J, the gap between germline ends came to 9 bases. There are 14 residues in the CDR3. Germline lookup yields CDR1 SGHTA and CDR2 FQGNSA. V gene TRBV7-2 combines with J gene TRBJ2-5; maybe TRBD1 (5 bases). This TCR derives from a male donor aged 60 or over with stage III squamous cell lung carcinoma. Specimen: peripheral blood, collected before any cancer treatment. The CDR3 region is CASSLGPLQETQYF. CDR3 DNA: TGTGCCAGCAGCTTGGGGCCCCTCCAAGAGACCCAGTACTTC.